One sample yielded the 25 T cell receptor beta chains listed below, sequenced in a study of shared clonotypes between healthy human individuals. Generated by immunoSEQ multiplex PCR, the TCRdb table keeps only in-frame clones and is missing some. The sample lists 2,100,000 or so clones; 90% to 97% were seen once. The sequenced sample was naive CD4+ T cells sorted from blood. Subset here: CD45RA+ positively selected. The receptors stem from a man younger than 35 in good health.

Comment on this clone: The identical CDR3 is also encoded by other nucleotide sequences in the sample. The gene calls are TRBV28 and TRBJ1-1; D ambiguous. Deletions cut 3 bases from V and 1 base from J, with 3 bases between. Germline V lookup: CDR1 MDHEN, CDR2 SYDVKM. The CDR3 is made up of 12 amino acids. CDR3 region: CASSLANTEAFF. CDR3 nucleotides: TGTGCCAGCAGTTTGGCGAACACTGAAGCTTTCTTT.

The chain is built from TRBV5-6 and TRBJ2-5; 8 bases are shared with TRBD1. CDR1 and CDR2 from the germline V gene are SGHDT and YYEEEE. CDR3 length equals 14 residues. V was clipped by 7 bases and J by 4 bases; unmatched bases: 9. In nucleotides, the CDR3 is TGTGCCAGCCACACGGACAGGGTTGGAGAGACCCAGTACTTC. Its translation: CASHTDRVGETQYF.

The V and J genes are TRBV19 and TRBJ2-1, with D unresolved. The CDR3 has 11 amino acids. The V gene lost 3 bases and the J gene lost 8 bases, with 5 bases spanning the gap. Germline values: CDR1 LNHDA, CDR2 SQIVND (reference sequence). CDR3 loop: CASSMIHEQFF. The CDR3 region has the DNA TGTGCCAGTAGTATGATTCATGAGCAGTTCTTC.

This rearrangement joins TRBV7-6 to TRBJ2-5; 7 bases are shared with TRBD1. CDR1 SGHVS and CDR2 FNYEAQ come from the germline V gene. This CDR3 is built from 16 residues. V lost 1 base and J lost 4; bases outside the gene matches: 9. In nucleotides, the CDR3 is TGTGCCAGCAGCTTAGGAGGGGGCGGCATCGGAGAGACCCAGTACTTC. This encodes CASSLGGGGIGETQYF.

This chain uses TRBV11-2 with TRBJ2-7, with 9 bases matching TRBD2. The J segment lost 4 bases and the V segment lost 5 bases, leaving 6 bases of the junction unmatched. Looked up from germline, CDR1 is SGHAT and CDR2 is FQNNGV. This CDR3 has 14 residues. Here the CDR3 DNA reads TGTGCCAGCAGCACCGATAGCGGGAGATACGAGCAGTACTTC. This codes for CASSTDSGRYEQYF.

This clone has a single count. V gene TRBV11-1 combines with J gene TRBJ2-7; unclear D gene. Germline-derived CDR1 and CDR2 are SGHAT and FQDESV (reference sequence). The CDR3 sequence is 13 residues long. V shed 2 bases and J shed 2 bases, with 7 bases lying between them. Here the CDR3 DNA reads TGTGCCAGCAGCTTAAGCACAACCTACGAGCAGTACTTC. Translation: CASSLSTTYEQYF.

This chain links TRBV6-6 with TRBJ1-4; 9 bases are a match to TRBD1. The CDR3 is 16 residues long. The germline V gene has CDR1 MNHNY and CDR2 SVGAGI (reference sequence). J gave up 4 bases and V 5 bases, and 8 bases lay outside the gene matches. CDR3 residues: CASSLVQGADNEKLFF. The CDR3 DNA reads TGTGCCAGCAGTCTTGTACAGGGGGCTGATAATGAAAAACTGTTTTTT.

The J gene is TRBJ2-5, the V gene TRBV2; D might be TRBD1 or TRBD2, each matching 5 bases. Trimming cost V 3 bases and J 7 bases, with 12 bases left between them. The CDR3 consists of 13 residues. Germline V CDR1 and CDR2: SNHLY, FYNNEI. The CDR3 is CASSDVGVGTQYF. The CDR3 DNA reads TGTGCCAGCAGTGACGTGGGGGTAGGGACCCAGTACTTC.

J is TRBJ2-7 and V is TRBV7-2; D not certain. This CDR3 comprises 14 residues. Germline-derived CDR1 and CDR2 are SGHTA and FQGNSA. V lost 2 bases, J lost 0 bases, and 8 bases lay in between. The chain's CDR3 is CASSLWRSSYEQYF. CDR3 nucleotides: TGTGCCAGCAGCTTATGGCGGTCCTCCTACGAGCAGTACTTC.

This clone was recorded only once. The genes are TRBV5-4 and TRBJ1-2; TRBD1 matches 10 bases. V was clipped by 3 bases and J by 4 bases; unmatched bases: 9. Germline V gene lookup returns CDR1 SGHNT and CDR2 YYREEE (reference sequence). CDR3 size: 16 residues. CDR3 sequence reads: CASSSGQGSGSYGYTF. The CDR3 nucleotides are TGTGCCAGCAGCTCGGGACAGGGGTCAGGGAGCTATGGCTACACCTTC.

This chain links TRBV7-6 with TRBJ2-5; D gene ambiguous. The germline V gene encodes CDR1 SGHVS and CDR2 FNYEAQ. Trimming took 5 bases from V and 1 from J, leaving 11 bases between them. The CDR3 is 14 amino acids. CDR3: CASSQDKPQETQYF. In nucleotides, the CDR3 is TGTGCCAGCAGCCAAGACAAACCCCAAGAGACCCAGTACTTC. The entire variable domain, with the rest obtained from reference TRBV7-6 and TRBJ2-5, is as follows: GAGVSQSPRYKVTKRGQDVALRCDPISGHVSLYWYRQALGQGPEFLTYFNYEAQQDKSGLPNDRFSAERPEGSISTLTIQRTEQRDSAMYRCASSQDKPQETQYFGPGTRLLVL.

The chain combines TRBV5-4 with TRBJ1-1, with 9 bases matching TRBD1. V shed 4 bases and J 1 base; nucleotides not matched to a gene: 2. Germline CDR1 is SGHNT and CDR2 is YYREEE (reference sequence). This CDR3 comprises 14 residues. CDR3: CASSHRGQNTEAFF. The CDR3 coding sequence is TGTGCCAGCAGCCACAGGGGGCAGAACACTGAAGCTTTCTTT.

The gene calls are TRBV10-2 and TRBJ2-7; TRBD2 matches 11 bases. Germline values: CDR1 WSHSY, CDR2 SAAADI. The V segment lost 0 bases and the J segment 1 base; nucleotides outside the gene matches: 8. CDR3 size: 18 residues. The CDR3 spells CASSESPSGGTLSYEQYF. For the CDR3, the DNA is TGCGCCAGCAGTGAGTCCCCTAGCGGGGGGACGCTATCCTACGAGCAGTACTTC.

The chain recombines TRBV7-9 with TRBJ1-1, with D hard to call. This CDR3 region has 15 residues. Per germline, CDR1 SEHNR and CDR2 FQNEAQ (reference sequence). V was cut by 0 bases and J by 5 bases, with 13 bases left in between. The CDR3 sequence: CASSLAPAGPTEAFF. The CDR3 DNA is TGTGCCAGCAGCTTAGCGCCCGCAGGACCGACTGAAGCTTTCTTT.

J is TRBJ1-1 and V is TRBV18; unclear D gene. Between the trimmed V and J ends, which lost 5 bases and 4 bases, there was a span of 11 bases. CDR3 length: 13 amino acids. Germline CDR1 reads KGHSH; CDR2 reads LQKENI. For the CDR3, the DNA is TGTGCCAGCTCAGCGTCTGCCGGCACTGAAGCTTTCTTT. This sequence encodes CASSASAGTEAFF.

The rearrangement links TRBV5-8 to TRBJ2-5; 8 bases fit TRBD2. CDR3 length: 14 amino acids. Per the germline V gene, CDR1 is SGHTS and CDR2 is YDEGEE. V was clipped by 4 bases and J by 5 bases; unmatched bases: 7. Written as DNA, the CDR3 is TGTGCCAGCAGCGCGGCGGGGGGATGGGAGACCCAGTACTTC. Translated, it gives CASSAAGGWETQYF. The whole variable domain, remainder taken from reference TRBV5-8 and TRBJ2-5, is EAGVTQSPTHLIKTRGQQATLRCSPISGHTSVYWYQQALGLGLQFLLWYDEGEERNRGNFPPRFSGRQFPNYSSELNVNALELEDSALYLCASSAAGGWETQYFGPGTRLLVL.

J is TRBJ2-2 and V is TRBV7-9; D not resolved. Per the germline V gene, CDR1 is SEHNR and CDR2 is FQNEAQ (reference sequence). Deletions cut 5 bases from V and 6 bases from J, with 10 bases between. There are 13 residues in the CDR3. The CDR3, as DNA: TGTGCCAGCAGCGGCCGACCCCCCGGGGAGCTGTTTTTT. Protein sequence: CASSGRPPGELFF.

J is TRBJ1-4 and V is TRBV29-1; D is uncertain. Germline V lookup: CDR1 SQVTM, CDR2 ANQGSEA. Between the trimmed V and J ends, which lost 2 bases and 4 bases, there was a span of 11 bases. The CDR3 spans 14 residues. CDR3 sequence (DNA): TGCAGCGTTGAATCTTTAGGCCTTAATGAAAAACTGTTTTTT. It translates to CSVESLGLNEKLFF. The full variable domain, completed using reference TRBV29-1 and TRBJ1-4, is SAVISQKPSRDICQRGTSLTIQCQVDSQVTMMFWYRQQPGQSLTLIATANQGSEATYESGFVIDKFPISRPNLTFSTLTVSNMSPEDSSIYLCSVESLGLNEKLFFGSGTQLSVL.

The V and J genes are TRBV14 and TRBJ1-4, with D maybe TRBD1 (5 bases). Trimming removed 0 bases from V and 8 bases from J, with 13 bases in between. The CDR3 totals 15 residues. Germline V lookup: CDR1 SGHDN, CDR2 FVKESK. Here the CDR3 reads CASSQDAAGREKLFF. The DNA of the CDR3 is TGTGCCAGCAGCCAAGATGCGGCAGGGCGGGAAAAACTGTTTTTT.

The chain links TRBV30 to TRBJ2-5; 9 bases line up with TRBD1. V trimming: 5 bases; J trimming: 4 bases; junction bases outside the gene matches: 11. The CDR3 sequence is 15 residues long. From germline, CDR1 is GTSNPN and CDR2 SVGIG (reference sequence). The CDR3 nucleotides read TGTGCCTGGGACAGATCCGGGACAGGGCGAGAGACCCAGTACTTC. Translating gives CAWDRSGTGRETQYF.

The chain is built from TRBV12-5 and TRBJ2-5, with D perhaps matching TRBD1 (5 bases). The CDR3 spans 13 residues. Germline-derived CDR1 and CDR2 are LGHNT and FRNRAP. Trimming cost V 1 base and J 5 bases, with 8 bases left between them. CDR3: CASGLGGRETQYF. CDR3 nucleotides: TGTGCTAGTGGTTTGGGGGGCAGGGAGACCCAGTACTTC.

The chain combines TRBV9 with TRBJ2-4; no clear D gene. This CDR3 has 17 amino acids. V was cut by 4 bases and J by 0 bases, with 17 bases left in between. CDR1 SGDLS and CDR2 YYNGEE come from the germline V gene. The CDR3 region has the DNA TGTGCCAGCAGCCCGGCATCCGTATTTCGAGCCAAAAACATTCAGTACTTC. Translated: CASSPASVFRAKNIQYF. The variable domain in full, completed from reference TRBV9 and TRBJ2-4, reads DSGVTQTPKHLITATGQRVTLRCSPRSGDLSVYWYQQSLDQGLQFLIQYYNGEERAKGNILERFSAQQFPDLHSELNLSSLELGDSALYFCASSPASVFRAKNIQYFGAGTRLSVL.

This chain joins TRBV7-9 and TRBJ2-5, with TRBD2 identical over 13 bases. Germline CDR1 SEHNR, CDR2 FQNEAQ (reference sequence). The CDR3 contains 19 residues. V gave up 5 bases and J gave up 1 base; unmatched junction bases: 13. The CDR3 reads CASSPTGLAGESFQETQYF. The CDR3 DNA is TGTGCCAGCAGCCCGACCGGACTAGCGGGGGAGTCCTTCCAAGAGACCCAGTACTTC.

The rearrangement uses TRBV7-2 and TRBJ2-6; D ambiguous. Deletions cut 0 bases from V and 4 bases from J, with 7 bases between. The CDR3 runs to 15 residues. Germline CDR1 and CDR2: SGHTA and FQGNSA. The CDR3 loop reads CASSLASAGANVLTF. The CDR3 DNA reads TGTGCCAGCAGCTTAGCGAGTGCGGGGGCCAACGTCCTGACTTTC.

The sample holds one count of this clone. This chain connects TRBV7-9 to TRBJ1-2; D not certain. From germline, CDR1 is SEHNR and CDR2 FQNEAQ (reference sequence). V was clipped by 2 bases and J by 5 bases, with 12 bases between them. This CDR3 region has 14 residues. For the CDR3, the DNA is TGTGCCAGCAGCTTATCTGGTAATATGTATGGCTACACCTTC. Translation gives CASSLSGNMYGYTF.